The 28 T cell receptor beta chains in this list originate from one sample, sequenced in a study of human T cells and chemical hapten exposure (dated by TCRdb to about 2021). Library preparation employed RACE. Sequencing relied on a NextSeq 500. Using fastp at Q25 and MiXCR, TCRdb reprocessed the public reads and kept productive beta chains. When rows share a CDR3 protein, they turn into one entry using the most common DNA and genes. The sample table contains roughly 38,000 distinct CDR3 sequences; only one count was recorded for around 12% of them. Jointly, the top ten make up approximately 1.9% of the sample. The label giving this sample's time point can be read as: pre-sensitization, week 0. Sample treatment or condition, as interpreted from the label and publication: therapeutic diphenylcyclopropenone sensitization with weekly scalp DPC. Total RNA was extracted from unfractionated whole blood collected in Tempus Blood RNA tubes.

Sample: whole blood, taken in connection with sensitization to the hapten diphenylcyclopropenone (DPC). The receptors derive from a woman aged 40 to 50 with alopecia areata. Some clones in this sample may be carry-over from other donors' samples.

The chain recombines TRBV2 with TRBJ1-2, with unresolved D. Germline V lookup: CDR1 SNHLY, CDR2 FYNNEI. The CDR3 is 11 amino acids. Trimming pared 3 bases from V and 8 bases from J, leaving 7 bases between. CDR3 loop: CASSDPGGYTF. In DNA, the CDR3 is TGTGCCAGCAGTGATCCTGGAGGCTACACCTTC.

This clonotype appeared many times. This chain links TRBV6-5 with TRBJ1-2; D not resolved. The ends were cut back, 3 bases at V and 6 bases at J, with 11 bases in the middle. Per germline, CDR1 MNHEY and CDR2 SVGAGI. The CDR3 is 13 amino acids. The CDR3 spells CASSYEEAHGYTF. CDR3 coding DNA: TGTGCCAGCAGTTATGAGGAGGCCCATGGCTACACCTTC.

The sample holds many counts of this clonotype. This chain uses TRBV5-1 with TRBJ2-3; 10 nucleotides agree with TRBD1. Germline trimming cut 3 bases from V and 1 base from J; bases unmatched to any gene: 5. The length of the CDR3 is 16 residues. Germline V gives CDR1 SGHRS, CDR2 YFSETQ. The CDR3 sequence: CASSSGTGAGTDTQYF. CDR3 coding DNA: TGCGCCAGCAGCTCCGGGACAGGGGCCGGCACAGATACGCAGTATTTT.

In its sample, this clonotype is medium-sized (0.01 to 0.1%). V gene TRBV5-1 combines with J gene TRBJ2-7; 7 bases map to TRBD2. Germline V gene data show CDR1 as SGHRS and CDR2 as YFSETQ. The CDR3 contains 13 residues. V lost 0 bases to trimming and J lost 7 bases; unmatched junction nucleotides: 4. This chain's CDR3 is CASSLGREREQYF. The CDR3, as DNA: TGCGCCAGCAGCTTGGGGCGGGAGCGGGAGCAGTACTTC.

In nucleotides, the CDR3 is TGCAGCGTAGAACTAGCCACAGATACGCAGTATTTT. This encodes CSVELATDTQYF. This chain joins TRBV29-1 and TRBJ2-3; TRBD2 is a possible D gene (6 bases). Looked up from germline, CDR1 is SQVTM and CDR2 is ANQGSEA. CDR3 size: 12 residues. Trimming left V 6 bases short and J 2 bases short, with 9 bases between.

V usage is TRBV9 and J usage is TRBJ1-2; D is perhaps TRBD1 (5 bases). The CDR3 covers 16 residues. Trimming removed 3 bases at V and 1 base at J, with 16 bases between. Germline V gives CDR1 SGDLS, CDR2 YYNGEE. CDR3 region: CASSDGALTFNYGYTF. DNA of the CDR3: TGTGCCAGCAGCGACGGGGCCCTGACGTTTAACTATGGCTACACCTTC.

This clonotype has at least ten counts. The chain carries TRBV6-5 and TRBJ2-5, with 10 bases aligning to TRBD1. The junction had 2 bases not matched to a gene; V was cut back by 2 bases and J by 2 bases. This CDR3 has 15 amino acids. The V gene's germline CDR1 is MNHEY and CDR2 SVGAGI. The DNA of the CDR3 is TGTGCCAGCAGTTACGGGACAGGGGCTCAAGAGACCCAGTACTTC. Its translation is CASSYGTGAQETQYF.

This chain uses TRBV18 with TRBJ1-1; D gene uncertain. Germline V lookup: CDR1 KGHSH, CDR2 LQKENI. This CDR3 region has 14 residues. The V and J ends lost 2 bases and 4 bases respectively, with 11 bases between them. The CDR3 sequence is CASSPITGSTEAFF. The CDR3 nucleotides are TGTGCCAGCTCACCAATAACCGGATCCACTGAAGCTTTCTTT.

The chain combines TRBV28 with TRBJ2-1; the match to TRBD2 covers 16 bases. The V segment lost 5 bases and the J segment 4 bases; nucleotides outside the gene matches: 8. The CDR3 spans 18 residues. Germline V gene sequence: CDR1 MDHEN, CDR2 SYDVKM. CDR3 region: CASSQGLAGGPGYNEQFF. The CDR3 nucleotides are TGTGCCAGCAGTCAGGGACTAGCGGGAGGGCCCGGTTACAATGAGCAGTTCTTC.

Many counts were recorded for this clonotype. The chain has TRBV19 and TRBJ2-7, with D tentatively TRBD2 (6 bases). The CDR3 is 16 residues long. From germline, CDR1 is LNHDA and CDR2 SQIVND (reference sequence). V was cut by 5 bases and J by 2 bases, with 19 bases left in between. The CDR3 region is CASSLFTGGATYEQYF. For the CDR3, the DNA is TGTGCCAGTAGTCTCTTTACAGGCGGGGCCACCTACGAGCAGTACTTC. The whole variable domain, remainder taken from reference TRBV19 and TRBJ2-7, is DGGITQSPKYLFRKEGQNVTLSCEQNLNHDAMYWYRQDPGQGLRLIYYSQIVNDFQKGDIAEGYSVSREKKESFPLTVTSAQKNPTAFYLCASSLFTGGATYEQYFGPGTRLTVT.

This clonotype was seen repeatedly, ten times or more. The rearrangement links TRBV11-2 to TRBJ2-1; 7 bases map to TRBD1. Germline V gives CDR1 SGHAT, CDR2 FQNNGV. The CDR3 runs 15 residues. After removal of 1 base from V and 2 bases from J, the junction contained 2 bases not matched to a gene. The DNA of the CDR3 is TGTGCCAGCAGCTTAGCCAGGGGGACCTACAATGAGCAGTTCTTC. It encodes CASSLARGTYNEQFF.

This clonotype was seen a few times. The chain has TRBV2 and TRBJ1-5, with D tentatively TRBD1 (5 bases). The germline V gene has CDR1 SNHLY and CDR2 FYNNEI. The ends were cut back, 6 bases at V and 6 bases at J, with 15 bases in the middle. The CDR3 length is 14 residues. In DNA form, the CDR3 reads TGTGCCAGCAGACCTGGGATCGGGGGTCAGCCCCAGCATTTT. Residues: CASRPGIGGQPQHF.

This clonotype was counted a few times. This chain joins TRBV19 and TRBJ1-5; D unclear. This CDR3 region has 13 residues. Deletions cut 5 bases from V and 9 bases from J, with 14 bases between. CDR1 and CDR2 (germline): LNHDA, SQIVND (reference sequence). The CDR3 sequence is CASSPTHRGPQHF. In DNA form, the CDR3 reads TGTGCCAGTAGTCCAACTCACAGAGGGCCCCAGCATTTT.

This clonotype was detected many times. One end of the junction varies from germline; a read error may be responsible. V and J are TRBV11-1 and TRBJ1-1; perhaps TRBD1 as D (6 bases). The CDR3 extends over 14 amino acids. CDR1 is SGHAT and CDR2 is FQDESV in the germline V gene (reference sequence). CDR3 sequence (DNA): TGTGCCAGCAGATTAGACAGGCCCAACACTGAAGCTTTCTTT. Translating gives CASRLDRPNTEAFF.

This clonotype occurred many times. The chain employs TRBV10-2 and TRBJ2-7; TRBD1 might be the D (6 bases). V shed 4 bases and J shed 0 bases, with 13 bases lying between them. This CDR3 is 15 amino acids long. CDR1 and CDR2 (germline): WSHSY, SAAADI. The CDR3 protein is CASSAARDTSYEQYF. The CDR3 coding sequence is TGCGCCAGCAGTGCCGCCCGGGACACCTCCTACGAGCAGTACTTC.

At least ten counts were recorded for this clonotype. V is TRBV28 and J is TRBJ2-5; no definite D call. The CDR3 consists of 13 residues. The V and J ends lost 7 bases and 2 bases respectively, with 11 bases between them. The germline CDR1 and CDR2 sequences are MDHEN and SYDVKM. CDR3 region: CASTPPEQETQYF. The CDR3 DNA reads TGTGCCAGCACCCCCCCGGAACAAGAGACCCAGTACTTC.

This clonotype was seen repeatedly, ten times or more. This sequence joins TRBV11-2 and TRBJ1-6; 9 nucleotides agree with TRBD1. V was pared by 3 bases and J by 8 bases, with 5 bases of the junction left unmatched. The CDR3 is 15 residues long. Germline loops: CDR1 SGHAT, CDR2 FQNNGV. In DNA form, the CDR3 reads TGTGCCAGCAGCTTTACCGGGACAGGGCATTCACCCCTCCACTTT. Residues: CASSFTGTGHSPLHF.

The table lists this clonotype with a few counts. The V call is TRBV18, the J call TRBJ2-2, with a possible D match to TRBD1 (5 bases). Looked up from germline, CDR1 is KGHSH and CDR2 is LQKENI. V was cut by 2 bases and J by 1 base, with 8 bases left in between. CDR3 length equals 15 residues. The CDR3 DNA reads TGTGCCAGCTCACCAGAGCAGGGGAACACCGGGGAGCTGTTTTTT. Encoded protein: CASSPEQGNTGELFF.

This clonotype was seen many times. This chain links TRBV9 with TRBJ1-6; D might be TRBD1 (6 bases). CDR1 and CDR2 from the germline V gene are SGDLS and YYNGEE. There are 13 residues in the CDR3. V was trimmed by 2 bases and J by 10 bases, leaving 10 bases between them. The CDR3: CASSVEGGSPLHF. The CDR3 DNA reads TGTGCCAGCAGCGTTGAAGGGGGATCACCCCTCCACTTT.

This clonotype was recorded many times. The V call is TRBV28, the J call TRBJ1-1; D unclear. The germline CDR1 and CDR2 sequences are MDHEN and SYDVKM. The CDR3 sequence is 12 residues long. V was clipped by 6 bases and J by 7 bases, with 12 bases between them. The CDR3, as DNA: TGTGCCAGCAGCTCCCTTAATTTTGAAGCTTTCTTT. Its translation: CASSSLNFEAFF.

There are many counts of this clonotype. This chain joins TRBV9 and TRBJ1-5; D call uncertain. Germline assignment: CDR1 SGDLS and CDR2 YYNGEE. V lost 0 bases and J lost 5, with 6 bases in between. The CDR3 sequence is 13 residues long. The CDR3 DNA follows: TGTGCCAGCAGCGTAGCTGATGATCAGCCCCAGCATTTT. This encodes CASSVADDQPQHF.

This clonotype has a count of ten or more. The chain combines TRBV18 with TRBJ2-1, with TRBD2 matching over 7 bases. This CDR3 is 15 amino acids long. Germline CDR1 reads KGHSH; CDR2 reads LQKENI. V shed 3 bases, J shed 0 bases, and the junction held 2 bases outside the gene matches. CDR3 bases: TGTGCCAGCTCACCGGGCGGGAGCTCCTACAATGAGCAGTTCTTC. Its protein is CASSPGGSSYNEQFF.

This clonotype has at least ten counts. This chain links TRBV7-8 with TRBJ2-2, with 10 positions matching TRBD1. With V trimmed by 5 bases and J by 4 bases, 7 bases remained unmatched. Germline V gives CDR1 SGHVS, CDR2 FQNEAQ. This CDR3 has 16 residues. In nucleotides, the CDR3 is TGTGCCAGCAGCACTCGGACAGGGGGTCTCACCGGGGAGCTGTTTTTT. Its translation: CASSTRTGGLTGELFF.

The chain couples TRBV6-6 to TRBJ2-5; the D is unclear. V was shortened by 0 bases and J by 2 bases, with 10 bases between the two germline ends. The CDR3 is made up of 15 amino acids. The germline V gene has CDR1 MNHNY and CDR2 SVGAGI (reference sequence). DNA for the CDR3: TGTGCCAGCAGTTACTCGAAAGAGGTTCAAGAGACCCAGTACTTC. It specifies CASSYSKEVQETQYF.

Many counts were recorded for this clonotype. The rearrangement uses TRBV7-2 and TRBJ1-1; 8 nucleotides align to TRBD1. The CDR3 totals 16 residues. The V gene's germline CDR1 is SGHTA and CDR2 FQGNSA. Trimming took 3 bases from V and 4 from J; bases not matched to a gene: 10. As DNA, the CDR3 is TGTGCCAGCAGCTTTGGGACAGGCCTCAGAGGCACTGAAGCTTTCTTT. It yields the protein CASSFGTGLRGTEAFF. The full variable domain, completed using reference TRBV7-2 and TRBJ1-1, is GAGVSQSPSNKVTEKGKDVELRCDPISGHTALYWYRQSLGQGLEFLIYFQGNSAPDKSGLPSDRFSAERTGGSVSTLTIQRTQQEDSAVYLCASSFGTGLRGTEAFFGQGTRLTVV.

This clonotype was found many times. This chain's CDR3 is CASSSSEEWNTEAFF. The CDR3, as DNA: TGTGCCAGCAGTTCCTCCGAAGAATGGAACACTGAAGCTTTCTTT. This chain links TRBV28 with TRBJ1-1; D unresolved. Germline values: CDR1 MDHEN, CDR2 SYDVKM. V lost 4 bases and J 1 base, leaving 13 bases between the germline ends. The CDR3 runs 15 residues. The whole variable domain, filled in from reference TRBV28 and TRBJ1-1, reads DVKVTQSSRYLVKRTGEKVFLECVQDMDHENMFWYRQDPGLGLRLIYFSYDVKMKEKGDIPEGYSVSREKKERFSLILESASTNQTSMYLCASSSSEEWNTEAFFGQGTRLTVV.

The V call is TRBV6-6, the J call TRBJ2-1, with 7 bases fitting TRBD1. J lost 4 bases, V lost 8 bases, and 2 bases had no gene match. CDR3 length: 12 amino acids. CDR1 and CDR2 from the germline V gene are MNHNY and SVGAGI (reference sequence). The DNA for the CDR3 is TGTGCCAGCGGGGACAGATACAATGAGCAGTTCTTC. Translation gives CASGDRYNEQFF.

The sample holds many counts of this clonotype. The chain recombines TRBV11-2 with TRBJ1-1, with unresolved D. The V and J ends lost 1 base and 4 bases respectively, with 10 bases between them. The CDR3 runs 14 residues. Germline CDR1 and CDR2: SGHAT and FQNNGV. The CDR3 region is CASSLALGGTEAFF. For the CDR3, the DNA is TGTGCCAGCAGCTTAGCACTTGGTGGCACTGAAGCTTTCTTT. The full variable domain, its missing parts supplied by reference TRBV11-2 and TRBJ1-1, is EAGVAQSPRYKIIEKRQSVAFWCNPISGHATLYWYQQILGQGPKLLIQFQNNGVVDDSQLPKDRFSAERLKGVDSTLKIQPAKLEDSAVYLCASSLALGGTEAFFGQGTRLTVV.